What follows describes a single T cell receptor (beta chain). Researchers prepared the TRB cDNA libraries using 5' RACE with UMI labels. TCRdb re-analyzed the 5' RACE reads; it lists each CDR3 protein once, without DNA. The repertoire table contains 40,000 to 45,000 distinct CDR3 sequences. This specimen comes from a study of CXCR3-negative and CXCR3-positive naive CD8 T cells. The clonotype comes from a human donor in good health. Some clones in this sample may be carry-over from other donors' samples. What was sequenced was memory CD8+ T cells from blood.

The CDR3 reads CASSFLGGLVYF. J is TRBJ2-5 and V is TRBV27; absent DNA, TCRdb's TRBD2 call cannot be checked. In germline, CDR1 is MNHEY, CDR2 SMNVEV (reference sequence). This CDR3 is built from 12 residues.